This paragraph covers one TCR beta chain sequence. The assay was immunoSEQ multiplex PCR, and TCRdb's table has in-frame clones only and misses some. The sample yields roughly 52,000 clones, around 77% seen once. This CDR3 is 15 amino acids long. Trimming took 4 bases from V and 4 from J; bases not matched to a gene: 7. Germline V gene sequence: CDR1 SNHLY, CDR2 FYNNEI. The data belong to a study of OX40 agonist ivuxolimab in advanced cancers. Whole-study context: Patients enrolled in dose escalation were diagnosed with hepatocellular carcinoma, melanoma, renal cell or head and neck cancer.

Drawing of blood for sampling happened at baseline, at cycle 4 day 1, and at cycle 7 day 1. The receptor comes from an adult with an advanced solid tumor such as melanoma, head and neck, liver or kidney cancer. Here the sequenced sample was CD4+ or CD8+ T cells sorted from blood, taken in a trial of the OX40 agonist ivuxolimab. The chain links TRBV2 to TRBJ1-1; 9 bases agree with TRBD1. Here the CDR3 reads CASSVTGGRVTEAFF. The CDR3 bases are TGTGCCAGCAGTGTAACAGGGGGCAGGGTCACTGAAGCTTTCTTT.